The 8 T cell receptor beta chains below come from one sample, sequenced in a study of T-cell memory formation after mild COVID-19. TCRdb recomputed calls from the 5' RACE reads with MiXCR, one row per CDR3 protein. The sample yields 450,000 or so distinct CDR3 sequences, roughly 25% seen once. Sequenced material: PBMCs or a T cell subset sorted from them (not recorded which). These receptors were collected from an adult woman who had mild COVID-19 (a few samples of this study predate the infection). Cell type and time point are not known.

This clonotype occurred a few times. V is TRBV7-9 and J is TRBJ1-1; a weak D match, TRBD1 (5 bases). V lost 2 bases, J lost 3 bases, and 10 bases lay in between. The germline gives CDR1 SEHNR, CDR2 FQNEAQ (reference sequence). The CDR3 runs to 14 residues. In DNA, the CDR3 is TGTGCCAGCAGCTTATGGGGGTATGACACTGAAGCTTTCTTT. It specifies CASSLWGYDTEAFF.

This rearrangement joins TRBV10-3 to TRBJ2-7; 7 bases fit TRBD1. CDR1 and CDR2 (germline): ENHRY, SYGVKD. The CDR3 has 13 residues. V was pared by 3 bases and J by 7 bases, with 6 bases of the junction left unmatched. In DNA form, the CDR3 reads TGTGCCATCAGTGACTCGACAGGGAAAGAGCAGTACTTC. Its protein product is CAISDSTGKEQYF.

This chain joins TRBV7-6 and TRBJ2-7, with D perhaps TRBD1 or TRBD2 (7 bases each). Germline V CDR1 and CDR2: SGHVS, FNYEAQ. The CDR3 sequence is 13 residues long. V was pared by 5 bases and J by 6 bases, with 14 bases between. CDR3 bases: TGTGCCAGCAGCCATGGGGAGGGGGCCGAGCAGTACTTC. Its protein is CASSHGEGAEQYF.

The chain carries TRBV4-1 and TRBJ2-2, with D possibly TRBD1 on 5 matching bases. CDR3 length equals 16 residues. In germline, CDR1 is MGHRA, CDR2 YSYEKL. Trimming removed 1 base from V and 3 bases from J, with 12 bases in between. As DNA, the CDR3 is TGCGCCAGCAGCCAAGCACAGGTGTTTGACACCGGGGAGCTGTTTTTT. This gives the protein CASSQAQVFDTGELFF.

The rearrangement uses TRBV5-1 and TRBJ2-5, with 10 bases fitting TRBD2. The CDR3 runs 17 residues. Germline loops: CDR1 SGHRS, CDR2 YFSETQ. Trimming took 4 bases from V and 7 from J; bases not matched to a gene: 16. DNA for the CDR3: TGCGCCAGCAGCCTGTACTCTAGCGGGGGCCCCAGCGGGACCCAGTACTTC. Translating it yields CASSLYSSGGPSGTQYF.

This clonotype was observed a few times. The chain is built from TRBV6-5 and TRBJ2-2; TRBD2 agrees at 13 bases. J was trimmed by 7 bases and V by 4 bases; bases with no gene match: 6. From germline, CDR1 is MNHEY and CDR2 SVGAGI. The length of the CDR3 is 16 residues. In DNA, the CDR3 is TGTGCCAGCAGTTTGGGGACTAGCGGGACGATCGGGGAGCTGTTTTTT. Translation gives CASSLGTSGTIGELFF.

In this sample, this clonotype turned up once. CDR3 in DNA: TGTGCCTGGAGTGTCTCGGTCTCAAGTTGGGGCTACACCTTC. Amino acids: CAWSVSVSSWGYTF. V and J are TRBV30 and TRBJ1-2, with D uncertain. Germline loops: CDR1 GTSNPN, CDR2 SVGIG (reference sequence). The CDR3 totals 14 residues. V was pared by 0 bases and J by 8 bases, with 16 bases between.

CDR3 sequence (DNA): TGTGCCAGCAGCCAGTCGAGGCGAAATCACAATGAGCAGTTCTTC. Encoded protein: CASSQSRRNHNEQFF. J is TRBJ2-1 and V is TRBV3-1; D is ambiguous. The germline gives CDR1 LGHDT, CDR2 YNNKEL (reference sequence). This CDR3 region has 15 residues. The ends were cut back, 3 bases at V and 5 bases at J, with 14 bases in the middle.